A selection of T cell receptor beta chains follows, all from one sample in a study of Tregs in tolerant kidney transplant recipients. Data came from immunoSEQ multiplex PCR; TCRdb stores just in-frame clones and leaves some out. The sample contains 80,000 or so clones, 90% to 95% of which appear only once. Here the sequenced sample was CD4+ T cells from blood (PBMCs), taken 24 months after the transplant. These receptors were taken from a human patient who received a combined kidney and bone marrow transplant. Some of the T cells might come from the graft donor. The CDR3 runs from the conserved cysteine through the conserved F or W. The D gene is left open where the match is weak. A clone size is listed for some rows: how often the clone was seen (once, few, many), or a class if it is expanded.

>TRBJ1-6|few|NA|TRBV5-1
CASSLAGSNSPLHF
TGCGCCAGCAGCTTGGCCGGGAGTAATTCCCCCCTCCACTTT
>TRBJ2-2|NA|NA|TRBV6-5
CASSYSPTGNTGELFF
TGTGCCAGCAGTTACTCGCCCACAGGCAACACCGGGGAGCTGTTTTTT
>TRBJ1-1|NA|NA|TRBV7-6
CASSAMRSNTEAFF
TGTGCCAGCAGTGCTATGAGGTCGAACACTGAAGCTTTCTTT
>TRBJ2-7|NA|TRBD1|TRBV6-5
CASSLGQAPSEQYF
TGTGCCAGCAGCCTGGGACAGGCCCCTAGCGAGCAGTACTTC
>TRBJ2-7|NA|TRBD1|TRBV5-4
CASSLPRDSSSRDEQYF
TGTGCCAGCAGCTTGCCCCGGGACAGCTCCTCTCGGGACGAGCAGTACTTC
>TRBJ2-7|few|NA|TRBV5-1
CASSTATDYREQYF
TGCGCCAGCAGCACCGCCACGGACTATAGAGAGCAGTACTTC
>TRBJ2-5|NA|TRBD2|TRBV28
CASSLLGIAGGRETQYF
TGTGCCAGCAGTCTTTTGGGGATAGCGGGGGGGCGGGAGACCCAGTACTTC
>TRBJ2-1|NA|TRBD2|TRBV10-3
CAISVTSGGPSYNEQFF
TGTGCCATCAGTGTGACTAGCGGGGGACCCTCCTACAATGAGCAGTTCTTC
>TRBJ1-4|NA|TRBD1|TRBV6-1
CASSDRGLGEKLFF
TGTGCCAGCAGTGACAGGGGGCTCGGTGAAAAACTGTTTTTT
>TRBJ2-1|NA|TRBD2|TRBV7-2
CASTQGTNNEQFF
TGTGCCAGCACCCAAGGGACTAACAATGAGCAGTTCTTC
>TRBJ2-1|NA|NA|TRBV7-8
CASSLVQGDEQFF
TGTGCCAGCAGCTTAGTGCAGGGCGATGAGCAGTTCTTC
>TRBJ1-3|NA|NA|TRBV6-1
CASSEQGRSPGNTIYF
TGTGCCAGCAGTGAACAGGGCAGGTCCCCTGGAAACACCATATATTTT
>TRBJ1-2|NA|NA|TRBV5-6
CASSFGGGGYGYTF
TGTGCCAGCAGCTTCGGGGGGGGAGGCTATGGCTACACCTTC
>TRBJ1-2|NA|NA|TRBV7-2
CASSPGPGGGYGYTF
TGTGCCAGCAGCCCAGGACCGGGAGGAGGCTATGGCTACACCTTC
>TRBJ2-2|NA|TRBD2|TRBV5-1
CASSPGLAGSGELFF
TGCGCCAGCAGCCCGGGACTAGCGGGATCCGGGGAGCTGTTTTTT
>TRBJ2-1|once|TRBD2|TRBV5-1
CASSSLAGGLNEQFF
TGCGCCAGCAGCTCCCTAGCGGGGGGCCTCAATGAGCAGTTCTTC
>TRBJ2-2|NA|TRBD1|TRBV6-1
CASTKTGKGTGELFF
TGTGCCAGCACCAAGACAGGGAAAGGTACCGGGGAGCTGTTTTTT
>TRBJ2-2|NA|TRBD1|TRBV7-7
CASSPSGTGGSGELFF
TGTGCCAGCAGCCCAAGTGGGACAGGGGGGTCCGGGGAGCTGTTTTTT
>TRBJ2-4|NA|TRBD2|TRBV30
CAGWTSGRAAVAKNIQYF
TGTGCCGGCTGGACTAGCGGGAGGGCCGCGGTAGCCAAAAACATTCAGTACTTC
>TRBJ2-7|NA|TRBD1|TRBV7-2
CASSARDRGVEQYF
TGTGCCAGCAGCGCCCGAGACAGGGGAGTAGAGCAGTACTTC
>TRBJ1-1|NA|TRBD1|TRBV30
CAWSGQGRAEAFF
TGTGCCTGGAGTGGACAGGGTCGGGCTGAAGCTTTCTTT
>TRBJ1-5|NA|NA|TRBV11-2
CASSRHQNQPQHF
TGTGCCAGCAGCCGACATCAGAATCAGCCCCAGCATTTT
>TRBJ2-5|NA|NA|TRBV7-9
CASSFSEAGLQTQYF
TGTGCCAGCAGCTTCTCCGAGGCAGGGTTACAGACCCAGTACTTC